This TCR beta chain is from a study of blood T cell repertoires in COVID-19. The V gene lost 2 bases and the J gene lost 2 bases, with 7 bases spanning the gap. This CDR3 has 13 residues. Only in-frame clones appear in the TCRdb table, and some are missing; sequencing was by immunoSEQ multiplex PCR. The sample comprises about 270,000 clones, around 82% of which are singletons, and about 3% rests with the top ten. The sequenced material came from peripheral blood. The sequence came from a woman aged 18-29 years with acute or convalescent COVID-19. The J gene is TRBJ2-7, the V gene TRBV23-1; maybe TRBD1 (6 bases). TRBV23-1 has ORF status, its function being uncertain. The CDR3 reads CASSQEGAYEQYF. As DNA, the CDR3 is TGCGCCAGCAGTCAAGAGGGGGCCTACGAGCAGTACTTC.